These T cell receptor beta chains were read from a single sample in a study of tumor-infiltrating lymphocytes in localized non-small cell lung cancer. Clones were read by immunoSEQ multiplex PCR, and TCRdb kept only the in-frame ones, dropping some. Of approximately 12,000 clones listed, roughly 85% were seen once; the top ten hold around 12%. Sequencing was performed on uninvolved lung tissue not adjacent to the tumor. Receptors were obtained from a human donor with non-small cell lung cancer. Each CDR3 is given with its conserved first and last residue. The order of the fields is J gene, CDR3 length, V gene, clone size, D gene, CDR3 protein, CDR3 DNA. A D gene is named only where the DNA matches it firmly. Rows give clone size only sometimes, using once, few, many, or a class for an expanded clone.

TRBJ1-1 13 TRBV6-1 - - CASSAGPNTEAFF TGTGCCAGCAGTGCGGGGCCGAACACTGAAGCTTTCTTT
TRBJ2-7 18 TRBV12-5 - TRBD2 CASGLSPTTSGGGNEQYF TGTGCTAGTGGTTTGTCCCCGACCACTAGCGGGGGAGGGAACGAGCAGTACTTC
TRBJ1-5 14 TRBV2 - - CASKRGDGNQPQHF TGTGCCAGCAAAAGGGGAGATGGCAATCAGCCCCAGCATTTT
TRBJ2-3 12 TRBV14 - - CASSPSYDTQYF TGTGCCAGCAGCCCTTCTTATGATACGCAGTATTTT
TRBJ2-2 15 TRBV6-6 few - CASSFRDPYTGELFF TGTGCCAGCAGTTTCCGTGACCCTTACACCGGGGAGCTGTTTTTT
TRBJ1-2 16 TRBV9 - - CASSVGIAGSLHGYTF TGTGCCAGCAGCGTAGGTATTGCGGGGAGTTTACATGGCTACACCTTC
TRBJ1-2 15 TRBV7-2 large - CASSPNLGVHYGYTF TGTGCCAGCAGCCCAAACTTGGGGGTGCACTATGGCTACACCTTC
TRBJ1-4 11 TRBV30 few TRBD1 CAWDRAEKLFF TGTGCCTGGGACAGGGCGGAAAAACTGTTTTTT
TRBJ2-7 15 TRBV7-9 - - CASSIERGRPYEQYF TGTGCCAGCAGCATCGAACGGGGGAGGCCCTACGAGCAGTACTTC
TRBJ2-7 14 TRBV5-1 - - CASSPGLGAYEQYF TGCGCCAGCAGCCCCGGCCTAGGAGCCTACGAGCAGTACTTC
TRBJ2-2 16 TRBV4-1 - - CASSQVLRRNTGELFF TGCGCCAGCAGCCAGGTTCTCCGGCGGAACACCGGGGAGCTGTTTTTT
TRBJ1-2 14 TRBV7-2 - - CASSPDPQGWGYTF TGTGCCAGCAGCCCCGACCCACAGGGCTGGGGCTACACCTTC
TRBJ2-2 13 TRBV7-3 - - CASSNSNTGELFF TGTGCCAGCAGCAACAGTAACACCGGGGAGCTGTTTTTT
TRBJ1-2 18 TRBV7-2 - - CASSLGGRRGKNDYGYTF TGTGCCAGCAGCTTAGGGGGGCGTCGAGGGAAGAATGACTATGGCTACACCTTC
TRBJ2-3 16 TRBV14 - - CASSQEHLRDTDTQYF TGTGCCAGCAGCCAAGAGCACCTACGGGACACAGATACGCAGTATTTT
TRBJ2-5 14 TRBV19 - - CASGAGLPQETQYF TGTGCCAGTGGGGCGGGTTTGCCACAAGAGACCCAGTACTTC
TRBJ1-6 15 TRBV2 - - CASSGAGQLGSPLHF TGTGCCAGCAGTGGGGCAGGGCAATTAGGTTCACCCCTCCACTTT
TRBJ1-4 16 TRBV10-3 once - CAISESGGGRGEKLFF TGTGCCATCAGTGAGTCCGGTGGGGGGCGCGGCGAAAAACTGTTTTTT
TRBJ1-2 11 TRBV29-1 once - CSVETASDYTF TGCAGCGTTGAGACGGCCTCTGACTACACCTTC
TRBJ1-1 13 TRBV15 - - CATLGPMGTEAFF TGTGCCACCTTAGGGCCTATGGGCACTGAAGCTTTCTTT
TRBJ1-1 12 TRBV28 - - CASSLTNTEAFF TGTGCCAGCAGTTTAACGAACACTGAAGCTTTCTTT
TRBJ1-1 15 TRBV5-4 - - CASSLFRGLNTEAFF TGTGCCAGCAGCTTGTTCCGAGGGTTGAACACTGAAGCTTTCTTT
TRBJ1-6 14 TRBV6-1 - - CASSVDGSSSPLHF TGTGCCAGCTCTGTTGATGGTAGTAGTTCACCCCTCCACTTT
TRBJ2-2 15 TRBV19 - TRBD2 CASSPSGANTGELFF TGTGCCAGTAGCCCTAGCGGGGCTAACACCGGGGAGCTGTTTTTT
TRBJ2-5 17 TRBV7-8 - TRBD2 CASSGSGGAPGTETQYF TGTGCCAGCAGCGGAAGCGGGGGGGCCCCGGGTACAGAGACCCAGTACTTC
TRBJ1-2 14 TRBV4-1 - - CASSQDQGYYGYTF TGCGCCAGCAGCCAAGATCAGGGTTACTATGGCTACACCTTC
TRBJ1-5 15 TRBV6-5 - TRBD1 CASSYGTGLNQPQHF TGTGCCAGCAGTTACGGGACAGGGTTGAATCAGCCCCAGCATTTT
TRBJ2-7 12 TRBV7-2 - - CASSLALGEQYF TGTGCCAGCAGCTTAGCCCTGGGCGAGCAGTACTTC
TRBJ2-3 14 TRBV6-5 once TRBD2 CAARRAGGPDTQYF TGTGCCGCGCGACGTGCGGGGGGGCCAGATACGCAGTATTTT
TRBJ1-2 16 TRBV7-2 - - CASSLARTVNNYGYTF TGTGCCAGCAGCTTAGCTCGGACAGTGAATAACTATGGCTACACCTTC
TRBJ2-1 15 TRBV6-5 - TRBD2 CASRTSGRAYNEQFF TGTGCCAGCAGGACTAGCGGGCGAGCCTACAATGAGCAGTTCTTC
TRBJ2-1 15 TRBV27 - - CASSLSIFRSNEQFF TGTGCCAGCAGTTTATCGATTTTTCGGAGCAATGAGCAGTTCTTC
TRBJ2-7 14 TRBV25-1 - - CASSEYGQGNEQYF TGTGCCAGCAGTGAATACGGGCAGGGGAACGAGCAGTACTTC
TRBJ2-2 14 TRBV30 - TRBD2 CAWRWGGDTGELFF TGTGCCTGGAGGTGGGGGGGAGACACCGGGGAGCTGTTTTTT
TRBJ1-2 13 TRBV4-3 - - CASSQDLVYGYTF TGCGCCAGCAGCCAAGATCTGGTCTATGGCTACACCTTC
TRBJ2-1 12 TRBV30 few - CAWRPARNEQFF TGTGCCTGGCGACCGGCTAGAAATGAGCAGTTCTTC
TRBJ2-1 13 TRBV5-4 few - CASRAGRTNEQFF TGTGCCAGCAGGGCGGGTAGGACCAATGAGCAGTTCTTC
TRBJ2-1 15 TRBV19 - TRBD2 CASSISGGVYNEQFF TGTGCCAGTAGTATTAGCGGGGGGGTTTACAATGAGCAGTTCTTC
TRBJ1-1 13 TRBV19 - TRBD1 CASSGDRDTEAFF TGTGCCAGTAGTGGGGACAGGGATACTGAAGCTTTCTTT
TRBJ2-7 16 TRBV7-8 - TRBD2 CASSSGLAGATYEQYF TGTGCCAGCAGCTCTGGACTAGCGGGGGCTACCTACGAGCAGTACTTC
TRBJ1-4 14 TRBV12-5 - - CASGLLQGGEKLFF TGTGCTAGTGGTTTGTTACAGGGTGGCGAAAAACTGTTTTTT
TRBJ1-6 16 TRBV4-3 - - CASSQDRGGGGSPLHF TGCGCCAGCAGCCAAGATCGAGGGGGGGGCGGGTCACCCCTCCACTTT
TRBJ1-2 16 TRBV6-7 - TRBD1 CASILRPQGGVDGYTF TGTGCCAGCATCCTTCGCCCCCAAGGGGGCGTTGATGGCTACACCTTC
TRBJ1-1 17 TRBV30 - TRBD1 CAWSEDRGDLFGTEAFF TGTGCCTGGAGTGAAGACAGGGGGGATCTATTTGGCACTGAAGCTTTCTTT
TRBJ1-2 14 TRBV5-4 - - CASSPEQGNYGYTF TGTGCCAGCAGCCCGGAACAGGGAAACTATGGCTACACCTTC
TRBJ2-5 14 TRBV19 - - CASSIQGVQETQYF TGTGCCAGTAGTATTCAGGGAGTACAAGAGACCCAGTACTTC
TRBJ1-5 14 TRBV5-1 - - CASSLTGINQPQHF TGCGCCAGCAGCTTGACCGGGATCAATCAGCCCCAGCATTTT
TRBJ2-7 18 TRBV4-1 - - CASSQGPSWGGLSYEQYF TGCGCCAGCAGCCAAGGGCCAAGTTGGGGCGGCCTCTCCTACGAGCAGTACTTC
TRBJ2-2 15 TRBV6-5 - TRBD1 CASRTDRGASGELFF TGTGCCAGCAGGACTGACAGGGGGGCGTCCGGGGAGCTGTTTTTT
TRBJ1-1 13 TRBV2 - - CASSGAVNTEAFF TGTGCCAGCAGTGGGGCGGTGAACACTGAAGCTTTCTTT
TRBJ2-1 14 TRBV5-5 once TRBD2 CASRGGLANNEQFF TGTGCCAGCAGGGGGGGACTAGCCAACAATGAGCAGTTCTTC
TRBJ1-2 14 TRBV11-2 - - CASSLVSASYGYTF TGTGCCAGCAGCTTAGTTTCAGCGAGCTATGGCTACACCTTC
TRBJ2-1 13 TRBV9 - TRBD1 CASSRDRANEQFF TGTGCCAGCAGCAGGGACAGGGCCAATGAGCAGTTCTTC
TRBJ2-1 15 TRBV4-1 - - CASSPTQSSYNEQFF TGCGCCAGCAGCCCGACACAAAGCTCCTACAATGAGCAGTTCTTC
TRBJ1-2 14 TRBV9 - - CASSASRGGDGYTF TGTGCCAGCAGCGCATCCAGGGGAGGAGATGGCTACACCTTC